The table lists the clone carrying this TCR beta chain with many counts. Its matching antigen is unknown. This sample was taken from a study of CD8 T cells in ankylosing spondylitis. General study points: Matched ankylosing spondylitis synovial fluid reportedly contained a significantly enriched population of disease-linked clones. In peripheral blood, disease-linked CD8+ clones occurred at relatively low frequencies.

The authors made TCR beta libraries by quantitative 5'-RACE with molecular barcodes. MiXCR was run by TCRdb on the 5' RACE reads, yielding one entry per CDR3 protein. The sample consists of 15,000 to 20,000 distinct CDR3 sequences, roughly 8.2% of them appearing once. Trimming cost V 2 bases and J 4 bases, with 13 bases left between them. The CDR3 extends over 15 amino acids. Germline CDR1 SGHAT, CDR2 FQNNGV. The sequenced material came from blood. This sequence originates from a male donor with ankylosing spondylitis or in good health (not recorded which). The chain links TRBV11-2 to TRBJ2-3; D perhaps matches TRBD2 (6 bases). The CDR3 loop is CASSLRSRGSDTQYF. The CDR3 DNA follows: TGTGCCAGCAGCTTACGCTCGCGGGGATCAGATACGCAGTATTTT. The full variable domain, with the rest looked up from reference TRBV11-2 and TRBJ2-3, is EAGVAQSPRYKIIEKRQSVAFWCNPISGHATLYWYQQILGQGPKLLIQFQNNGVVDDSQLPKDRFSAERLKGVDSTLKIQPAKLEDSAVYLCASSLRSRGSDTQYFGPGTRLTVL.